This T cell receptor beta chain came from a study of a mutant IDH1 vaccine in newly diagnosed glioma. Sample time point: baseline, week 1 (first vaccination visit). Stated treatment: pre-vaccination baseline after standard-of-care therapy. About this clone itself: Its antigen is not known.

The CDR3 sequence is 14 residues long. Looked up from germline, CDR1 is MNHEY and CDR2 is SVGAGI. Trimming removed 10 bases from V and 2 bases from J; junction bases left unmatched: 9. Study-level points and caveats: Immune responses arising from the vaccine appeared in about 92% of patients.

Measured with immunoSEQ multiplex PCR; TCRdb has only the in-frame clones, and not every one. The top ten clones hold approximately 7.9% of a sample with some 87,000 clones, around three quarters of them seen once. The clonotype comes from a man aged 35 to 55 with glioma. The rearrangement uses TRBV6-5 and TRBJ2-3; 7 bases align to TRBD2. The specimen was PBMCs, collected from a glioma patient treated with radiotherapy, temozolomide or both. The CDR3: CATAGELLTDTQYF. The CDR3 DNA follows: TGTGCCACGGCGGGGGAGCTCCTCACAGATACGCAGTATTTT.